This T cell receptor (beta chain) comes out of a study of OX40 agonist ivuxolimab in advanced cancers. Researchers took blood at baseline, on cycle 4 day 1, and on cycle 7 day 1. This clone has a single count. Its specificity is not known. Study-wide points: Low levels of normalized T-cell clonal expansion also appeared in some nonresponders.

Repertoires were generated with immunoSEQ multiplex PCR, while TCRdb's copy carries only in-frame clones and drops some. This table holds some 85,000 clones, more than 70% found once. The germline CDR1 and CDR2 sequences are SGHNT and YYREEE (reference sequence). This CDR3 is built from 14 residues. The ends were cut back, 7 bases at V and 1 base at J, with 14 bases in the middle. This TCR was recovered from an adult with an advanced solid tumor such as melanoma, head and neck, liver or kidney cancer. The material sequenced was CD4+ or CD8+ T cells sorted from blood, taken in a trial of the OX40 agonist ivuxolimab. V usage is TRBV5-4 and J usage is TRBJ2-5, with D perhaps matching TRBD1 (6 bases). Here the CDR3 reads CASQTGQFQETQYF. The DNA of the CDR3 is TGTGCCAGCCAGACTGGACAGTTCCAAGAGACCCAGTACTTC.